What follows are 16 T cell receptor beta chains derived from one specimen sequenced in a study of blood T cell repertoires in COVID-19. Generated by immunoSEQ multiplex PCR, the TCRdb table keeps only in-frame clones and is missing some. Among under 85,000 clones, approximately 80% were seen once, and the ten largest hold around 10%. The sequencing input was peripheral blood. Receptors were obtained from a man aged 50 to 59 with acute or convalescent COVID-19.

The chain joins TRBV10-3 to TRBJ1-5; the D gene is possibly TRBD1 (5 bases). The CDR3 loop spans 14 amino acids. Trimming cost V 4 bases and J 9 bases, with 16 bases left between them. CDR1 and CDR2 (germline): ENHRY, SYGVKD. The CDR3 loop reads CAISGSGTLGPQHF. CDR3 nucleotide sequence: TGTGCCATCAGTGGTTCTGGGACTTTGGGGCCCCAGCATTTT.

This rearrangement joins TRBV7-2 to TRBJ1-2; D might be TRBD1 (6 bases). V was shortened by 5 bases and J by 4 bases, with 14 bases between the two germline ends. Germline assignment: CDR1 SGHTA and CDR2 FQGNSA. The CDR3 contains 14 residues. The CDR3 DNA is TGTGCCAGCAGCGTCACGGGGGGCACCTATGGCTACACCTTC. It encodes CASSVTGGTYGYTF.

The chain joins TRBV2 to TRBJ2-3; TRBD2 aligns across 15 bases. The ends lost 7 bases at V and 3 bases at J; junction bases unmatched: 14. From germline, CDR1 is SNHLY and CDR2 FYNNEI. The CDR3 has 19 residues. CDR3 nucleotides: TGTGCCAGCAATGTACCGGGGACTAGCGGGGGGATGGCGACAGATACGCAGTATTTT. This gives the protein CASNVPGTSGGMATDTQYF.

CDR3 protein: CASSPGTRDSPLHF. CDR3 nucleotide sequence: TGTGCCAGCAGCCCAGGGACAAGGGATTCACCCCTCCACTTT. The gene calls are TRBV5-4 and TRBJ1-6; D might be TRBD1 (6 bases). The V and J ends lost 4 bases and 8 bases respectively, with 13 bases between them. In germline, CDR1 is SGHNT, CDR2 YYREEE (reference sequence). The CDR3 spans 14 residues.

This chain connects TRBV2 to TRBJ1-2; perhaps TRBD1 as D (5 bases). Germline values: CDR1 SNHLY, CDR2 FYNNEI. This CDR3 has 11 residues. The CDR3 here is CAGREAGGYTF. The DNA of the CDR3 is TGTGCAGGCAGGGAGGCTGGGGGCTACACCTTC.

This sequence joins TRBV27 and TRBJ1-6; D remains ambiguous. CDR3 length: 14 amino acids. Deletions cut 1 base from V and 5 bases from J, with 6 bases between. Germline values: CDR1 MNHEY, CDR2 SMNVEV (reference sequence). The CDR3 DNA follows: TGTGCCAGCAGTTTATTGGCAGATAATTCACCCCTCCACTTT. This encodes CASSLLADNSPLHF.

V gene TRBV4-1 combines with J gene TRBJ2-7, with TRBD1 matching 7 bases. Germline CDR1 MGHRA, CDR2 YSYEKL. The trim removed 2 bases at V and 7 bases at J, leaving 11 bases unmatched. CDR3 size: 15 residues. CDR3 in DNA: TGCGCCAGCAGCCAAAAAACAGGGGACCTACGAGAGCAGTACTTC. As protein: CASSQKTGDLREQYF.

The chain links TRBV7-2 to TRBJ2-7, with 7 nucleotides matching TRBD1. V gave up 4 bases and J gave up 3 bases; unmatched junction bases: 6. This CDR3 comprises 14 residues. The germline V gene encodes CDR1 SGHTA and CDR2 FQGNSA. This CDR3 reads CASSWYRDSYEQYF. CDR3 DNA sequence: TGTGCCAGCAGCTGGTACCGGGACAGCTACGAGCAGTACTTC.

This chain joins TRBV19 and TRBJ1-1; D may be TRBD1 (6 bases). The germline CDR1 and CDR2 sequences are LNHDA and SQIVND (reference sequence). V was clipped by 7 bases and J by 5 bases, with 17 bases between them. The CDR3 spans 14 residues. CDR3 residues: CASTDRRSRTEAFF. In nucleotides, the CDR3 is TGTGCCAGTACCGACAGGCGCTCGAGGACTGAAGCTTTCTTT.

This clone was counted between two and nine times. The genes are TRBV24-1 and TRBJ1-5, with D maybe TRBD1 (5 bases). Trimming shortened V by 4 bases and J by 5 bases, and 8 bases separated the two germline ends. This CDR3 is built from 13 residues. Germline CDR1 reads KGHDR; CDR2 reads SFDVKD. CDR3 DNA sequence: TGTGCCACCAGTGAGGCGGGGGATCAGCCCCAGCATTTT. This codes for CATSEAGDQPQHF.

The chain recombines TRBV14 with TRBJ2-7; 11 bases are a match to TRBD1. The CDR3 runs to 14 residues. Germline V gene sequence: CDR1 SGHDN, CDR2 FVKESK. The junction had 6 bases not matched to a gene; V was cut back by 7 bases and J by 4 bases. The chain's CDR3 is CASIPGQGVYEQYF. CDR3 sequence (DNA): TGTGCCAGCATCCCGGGACAGGGGGTATACGAGCAGTACTTC.

CDR3 loop: CASSLSGTGSVNTEAFF. In nucleotides, the CDR3 is TGTGCCAGCAGCCTATCCGGGACAGGCTCTGTGAACACTGAAGCTTTCTTT. The chain joins TRBV7-8 to TRBJ1-1; 8 bases match TRBD1. The junction had 11 bases not matched to a gene; V was cut back by 5 bases and J by 0 bases. The CDR3 has 17 amino acids. Germline CDR1 reads SGHVS; CDR2 reads FQNEAQ.

J is TRBJ2-4 and V is TRBV21-1; no DNA check was done on the table's D call, TRBD2. TRBV21-1 is flagged as a pseudogene. CDR3 size: 14 residues. The CDR3 sequence is CASDVGRGQNIQYF. CDR3 nucleotide sequence: TGTGCCAGCGATGTCGGGAGGGGGCAAAACATTCAGTACTTC.

The chain joins TRBV9 to TRBJ1-2; D is undetermined. Germline V gene sequence: CDR1 SGDLS, CDR2 YYNGEE. This CDR3 has 14 residues. Trimming took 4 bases from V and 0 from J, leaving 10 bases between them. The CDR3: CASSPTSANYGYTF. Written as DNA, the CDR3 is TGTGCCAGCAGCCCTACCTCGGCTAACTATGGCTACACCTTC.

Regarding this clone: Other DNA sequences in the sample encode the same CDR3. The chain couples TRBV7-2 to TRBJ2-2; a possible D gene is TRBD1 (5 bases). Trimming took off 3 bases at V and 1 base at J, with 9 bases between the two ends. The germline V gene encodes CDR1 SGHTA and CDR2 FQGNSA. The length of the CDR3 is 15 residues. The CDR3 DNA reads as TGTGCCAGCAGCTTGAGAGGACAGAACACCGGGGAGCTGTTTTTT. Translation: CASSLRGQNTGELFF.

The rearrangement joins TRBV27 to TRBJ1-2, with D possibly matching TRBD1 (5 bases). Germline V gives CDR1 MNHEY, CDR2 SMNVEV (reference sequence). Trimming shortened V by 0 bases and J by 4 bases, and 12 bases separated the two germline ends. The CDR3 spans 15 residues. The DNA for the CDR3 is TGTGCCAGCAGTTTATCGCCAGGGAGGCCCTATGGCTACACCTTC. It codes for CASSLSPGRPYGYTF.